This T cell receptor beta chain derives from a study of T cell responses to AZD1222 COVID-19 vaccine (dated by TCRdb to 2020 to 2022). Regarding the study in general: AZD1222 recipients whose second dose came at about 4 weeks and those whose second dose came at about 12 weeks were combined into one group, since spike-specific TCR depth and breadth did not differ between the two schedules. A total of just over 230 trial participants underwent TCR sequencing, of whom about 200 received two doses of AZD1222 and around 25 received two doses of the MenACWY control vaccine. Trial participants were enrolled into age subgroups of 18-55, 56-69 and 70-plus years, which contained about 150, 27 and 61 TCR-sequenced participants, respectively.

The junction carries 16 bases between V and J, which are trimmed by 2 bases and 8 bases respectively. The CDR3 has 15 amino acids, counting the end cysteine and phenylalanine. Left in the record is the CDR3 DNA by itself, 45 bases read in frame from the first base. The germline V gene supplies CDR1 SGDLS and CDR2 YYNGEE. Sample time point, as interpreted from the label and publication: baseline before first vaccination. Samples from vaccinated people were obtained from the UK trials COV001 and COV002, which included a single-blind randomized controlled phase 2/3 trial of AZD1222 (ChAdOx1 nCoV-19) in healthy adults. For TCRbeta chain sequencing, PBMC samples were collected from trial participants at day 0 and at day 28 after the second dose. The CDR3 regions of human TCRbeta chains were analyzed by immunosequencing. Processing in the source paper ran as follows. Repertoire TCRs were matched against a reference library of SARS-CoV-2-specific TCRs generated with the MIRA antigen-specificity platform. Breadth meant the fraction of unique TCRs that were SARS-CoV-2-associated, whereas depth meant the fraction of total T cells that were SARS-CoV-2-associated. Using the MIRA data, each spike-specific TCR was assigned both to the spike region to which the TCR was reactive and to a CD4 or CD8 class. Log10-transformed breadth and depth values were compared by one-way ANOVA with Sidak's multiple comparisons tests. TCRdb re-hosts the immuneACCESS table, in-frame sequences only. Its copies lack some clones; in the studies checked, an unresolved V gene accounts for under half of them, and the cause for the rest is not known. D and trimming come from the DNA, and the V and J calls and clone size come from that table. This sample lists 110,000 to 150,000 clones; approximately 85% were detected once. Together, the top ten hold around 7.8% of the sample.

Details on this clone: This clone's antigen is unknown. Per-base qualities were not stored, and no clone one base away is much larger.

The investigation overall reported the following: Only a handful of AZD1222 recipients were SARS-CoV-2 seropositive at baseline, limiting conclusions about previously exposed vaccinees. Participants were mostly white British, with more females than males. The authors suggested clonal diversity may have been underestimated. Reportedly, almost half of the unique spike-specific TCRs recognized epitopes lying outside the regions that are mutated in the B.1.351 and B.1.1.7 variants. Because no samples from the day 14 peak response were available, repertoires could be characterized only after the peak T cell response. Spike-specific TCR breadth and depth rose significantly after two AZD1222 doses compared with day 0 and with MenACWY recipients. The whole spike protein was spanned by vaccine-associated CD4 TCRs, and dominant responses were seen in regions 160-218 and 743-854. In the small 56-69-year group, the increase in depth fell short of significance, most likely because of low power.

The clonotype was recovered from an adult in good health. This material consisted of peripheral blood, taken on day 0 of AZD1222 vaccination. This chain is built from TRBV9 and TRBJ1-4; the D gene is perhaps TRBD1, from 6 matching bases. The CDR3 protein sequence reads: CASSVGTYNEEKLFF. The nucleotides read TGTGCCAGCAGCGTCGGGACATATAATGAAGAAAAACTGTTTTTT.